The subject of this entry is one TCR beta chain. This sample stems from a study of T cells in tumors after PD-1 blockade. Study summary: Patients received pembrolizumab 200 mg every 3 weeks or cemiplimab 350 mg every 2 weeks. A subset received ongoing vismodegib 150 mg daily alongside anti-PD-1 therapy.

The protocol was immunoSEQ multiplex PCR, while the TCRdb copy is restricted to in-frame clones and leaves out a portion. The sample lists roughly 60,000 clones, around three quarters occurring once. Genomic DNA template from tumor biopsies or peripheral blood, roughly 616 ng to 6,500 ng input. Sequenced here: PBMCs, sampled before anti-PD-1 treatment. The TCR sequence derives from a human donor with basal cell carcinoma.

This CDR3 reads CASSENRRGRGELFF. The CDR3 DNA follows: TGTGCCAGCAGTGAAAACCGAAGGGGGCGCGGGGAGCTGTTTTTT. The chain couples TRBV6-1 to TRBJ2-2; 7 bases map to TRBD1. This CDR3 is built from 15 residues. The V segment lost 2 bases and the J segment 7 bases; nucleotides outside the gene matches: 7. Germline V CDR1 and CDR2: MNHNS, SASEGT.